This is a list of T cell receptor beta chains from one sample in a study of blood T cell repertoires in COVID-19. Using immunoSEQ multiplex PCR, the repertoire was profiled, and TCRdb retains in-frame clones only, with some absent. The sample lists roughly 100,000 clones; just under 95% were seen once. The sequencing input was peripheral blood. Every receptor here comes from a woman between 45 and 65 years old with COVID-19, enrolled during active disease. Each CDR3 is given with its conserved first and last residue. Each record gives: J gene, clone size, D gene, V gene, CDR3 DNA, CDR3 protein. D genes are given only for firm matches. Some rows mark clone size as missing; the rest say once, few, many or name a class of expanded clone.

TRBJ2-5 | - | - | TRBV13 | TGTGCCAGCAGCGGGGCGCTTCCAATGGAGACCCAGTACTTC | CASSGALPMETQYF
TRBJ1-2 | - | - | TRBV19 | TGTGCCAGCTACGGGGTTCCCTATGGCTACACCTTC | CASYGVPYGYTF
TRBJ1-1 | - | - | TRBV19 | TGTGCCAGTAGTATTCCAGGGGACACTGAAGCTTTCTTT | CASSIPGDTEAFF
TRBJ1-1 | - | - | TRBV7-9 | TGTGCCAGCAGCCCCACCGTCGCGGGTGATGTGAACACTGAAGCTTTCTTT | CASSPTVAGDVNTEAFF
TRBJ1-2 | - | - | TRBV5-1 | TGCGCCAGCAGCTTGGAGGGGAATAACTATGGCTACACCTTC | CASSLEGNNYGYTF
TRBJ2-1 | - | TRBD2 | TRBV4-3 | TGCGCCAGCAGCCAATCGCTAGCGGGGGCGAGGGGTGAGCAGTTCTTC | CASSQSLAGARGEQFF
TRBJ1-2 | - | TRBD1 | TRBV2 | TGTGCCAGCAGTCGCACCCAGGGGGGTCTGGATGGCTACACCTTC | CASSRTQGGLDGYTF
TRBJ1-4 | - | TRBD1 | TRBV9 | TGTGCCAGCAGCGTAGGGACAGGGCAAACTAATGAAAAACTGTTTTTT | CASSVGTGQTNEKLFF
TRBJ1-1 | - | TRBD1 | TRBV11-2 | TGTGCCAGCAGCCTGGGACAGGGTGGCACTGAAGCTTTCTTT | CASSLGQGGTEAFF
TRBJ1-1 | - | - | TRBV10-1 | TGCGCCAGGCTAGATAACAGGGTGGGGGAAGCTTTCTTT | CARLDNRVGEAFF
TRBJ2-1 | few | TRBD2 | TRBV3-1/TRBV3-2 | TGTGCCAGCAGCCCTTCCTATAGCGGGGGGGCAGGGGAGCAGTTCTTC | CASSPSYSGGAGEQFF
TRBJ2-7 | - | TRBD1 | TRBV6-6 | TGTGCCAGCAGTTCGGACAGGAGCTCCTACGAGCAGTACTTC | CASSSDRSSYEQYF
TRBJ2-3 | - | TRBD2 | TRBV9 | TGTGCCAGCAGCGGTCCCGGGTTAGCGGGGCTCACAGATACGCAGTATTTT | CASSGPGLAGLTDTQYF
TRBJ2-7 | - | TRBD2 | TRBV11-3 | TGTGCCAGCAGCCTAGGCGGGGGAAACTACGAGCAGTACTTC | CASSLGGGNYEQYF
TRBJ2-3 | - | - | TRBV10-3 | TGTGCCATCAGTGAGCCCGCACAGGGTTTCACAGATACGCAGTATTTT | CAISEPAQGFTDTQYF
TRBJ2-3 | - | TRBD2 | TRBV30 | TGTGCCTGGAGTGTAGGCGGGGGTAGCACAGATACGCAGTATTTT | CAWSVGGGSTDTQYF
TRBJ1-3 | - | TRBD1 | TRBV4-1 | TGCGCCAGCAGCCGAGACTCCCAGGGGGCTCAAGGAAACACCATATATTTT | CASSRDSQGAQGNTIYF
TRBJ2-1 | once | - | TRBV14 | TGTGCCAGTAGCCCGGGAAGTACCTACAATGAGCAGTTCTTC | CASSPGSTYNEQFF
TRBJ2-2 | - | - | TRBV5-4 | TGTGCCAGCAGCTTGTGGACAAACACCGGGGAGCTGTTTTTT | CASSLWTNTGELFF
TRBJ2-1 | - | - | TRBV5-5 | TGTGCCACCGCGCTAGCGCTATACAATGAGCAGTTCTTC | CATALALYNEQFF
TRBJ1-5 | - | - | TRBV5-6 | TGTGCCAGCAGCTTGGCCTTCCGGGGGGCAGAGGATCAGCCCCAGCATTTT | CASSLAFRGAEDQPQHF
TRBJ2-2 | - | TRBD1 | TRBV6-6 | TGTGCCAGCAGCCCTGACAGGGATAAGGGGGAGCTGTTTTTT | CASSPDRDKGELFF
TRBJ1-4 | - | TRBD1 | TRBV7-9 | TGTGCCAGCAGCCCTCTGACAGGGACTAATGAAAAACTGTTTTTT | CASSPLTGTNEKLFF
TRBJ2-2 | - | - | TRBV6-6 | TGTGCCAGCAGGGCCGGGACAATTGGGACCGGGGAGCTGTTTTTT | CASRAGTIGTGELFF
TRBJ2-1 | - | - | TRBV6-1 | TGTGCCAGCAGTGAAGCGCCAGGGGTTATGAACAATGAGCAGTTCTTC | CASSEAPGVMNNEQFF
TRBJ2-2 | - | - | TRBV2 | TGTGCCAGCACCGGAAGGGGGAGAAACACCGGGGAGCTGTTTTTT | CASTGRGRNTGELFF
TRBJ1-5 | - | - | TRBV5-4 | TGTGCCAGCAGCTTGGAACAAAGGCGGGAGGGGAGGCCCAATCAGCCCCAGCATTTT | CASSLEQRREGRPNQPQHF
TRBJ1-5 | - | - | TRBV27 | TGTGCCAGCAGTTCGGACAGACGCAATCAGCCCCAGCATTTT | CASSSDRRNQPQHF
TRBJ2-7 | - | - | TRBV5-1 | TGCGCCAGCAGGGGCACCCCAGGGGTGTACGAGCAGTACTTC | CASRGTPGVYEQYF
TRBJ1-3 | - | - | TRBV7-6 | TGTGCCAGCAACTTGGGCACTTATGACTCTGGAAACACCATATATTTT | CASNLGTYDSGNTIYF
TRBJ1-1 | - | TRBD1 | TRBV11-2 | TGTGCCAGCAGCCTTCGGACAGGGGTCACTGAAGCTTTCTTT | CASSLRTGVTEAFF
TRBJ2-7 | - | - | TRBV20-1 | TGCAGTGCCAGAGCTTACGAGCAGTACTTC | CSARAYEQYF
TRBJ2-3 | - | TRBD2 | TRBV5-1 | TGCGCCAGCAGCTCCCCCGACCGAGGACTAGCGGGGCATACGCAGTATTTT | CASSSPDRGLAGHTQYF
TRBJ2-2 | - | TRBD2 | TRBV5-6 | TGTGCCAGCAGCAACCTACTAGCGGGGCCGAACACCGGGGAGCTGTTTTTT | CASSNLLAGPNTGELFF
TRBJ2-3 | once | TRBD2 | TRBV7-2 | TGTGCCAGCAGCTTAGCGCGCGGACTAGCGGGGGGGGCAGATACGCAGTATTTT | CASSLARGLAGGADTQYF